The subject of this entry is one T cell receptor beta chain. What antigen it recognizes has not been identified. No base qualities exist here, and no much larger clone lies one base off it. TCRbeta CDR3 regions were amplified from genomic DNA using the immunoSEQ Assay, a bias-controlled multiplex PCR. In the paper's pipeline: Within the assay, amplification of reference gene primers was used to estimate how many nucleated cells each sample contained. Sequence reads were collapsed and filtered to measure the absolute abundance of every unique TCRbeta CDR3 rearrangement. For each sample, productive Simpson clonality was calculated as the square root of Simpson's diversity index over productive rearrangements. TCRdb holds this immuneACCESS table with in-frame rearrangements only. Some clones are missing; in checked studies, unresolved V genes explain under half, and the rest has no known cause. V, J and clone size were drawn from that table, and D and trimming were deduced from the DNA. This sample comprises over 100,000 clones, over 65% of them detected only once. 15% to 20% of the sample comes from the top ten.

This entry comes from a study of blood T cell repertoires in COVID-19 (dated by TCRdb to the early 2020s). Broadly, across the study: Collaborator samples came from the United States, Italy and Spain and covered acute and convalescent phases of COVID-19. The material from the prospective study consisted of cDNA or gDNA derived from T cells, B-cell-depleted T cells, or PBMCs. Subjects who had been exposed to COVID-19, were actively infected with it, or had recovered from it provided the deeply sampled blood TCRbeta repertoires that made up the dataset. The repertoires were released in a freely available public database meant as a resource for research on the immune response to SARS-CoV-2. The samples were drawn from the first 160 participants of the ongoing ImmuneRACE study and from some 1,300 subjects provided by 6 global collaborators. A de-identified subject ID, COVID-19 status, age in years and sex were almost always included in the sample metadata. HLA class I and class II types, where available, came from metadata supplied by the sample provider rather than from assay-based typing.

Whole blood was collected in K2EDTA tubes by collaborating institutions according to the institutions' own protocols. Collaborator samples were shipped for TCRbeta analysis as frozen whole blood, isolated PBMCs, or DNA extracted from either sample type. Broad study findings and their caveats: The amount of clinical and demographic metadata varied by source and participant and was provided uncurated.

At the junction V is shortened by 2 bases and J by 4 bases; bases outside the gene matches: 7. CDR1 KGHSH and CDR2 LQKENI were looked up in the germline V gene. The CDR3 sequence holds 16 residues, the cysteine and phenylalanine included. This entry keeps only the CDR3 DNA: 48 bases, framed from base 1. This sequence uses TRBV18 and TRBJ2-1; 8 of the junction bases match TRBD2. The source of this sequence is a woman aged 55 to 70 with acute or convalescent COVID-19. The material sequenced was peripheral blood. The sequenced DNA: TGTGCCAGCTCACCAGTCGTCGGGACTAGGTACAATGAGCAGTTCTTC. Its amino acids are CASSPVVGTRYNEQFF.